The clone carrying this TCR beta chain was counted ten times or more. Antigen specificity is unknown. The CDR3 sequence is 16 residues long. Germline CDR1 reads MGHRA; CDR2 reads YSYEKL. The V segment lost 2 bases and the J segment 5 bases; nucleotides outside the gene matches: 10. cDNA libraries for TCR beta contained unique molecular identifiers. TCRdb fed the PCR reads into MiXCR, producing one record per CDR3 protein. The sample has over 300,000 distinct CDR3 sequences, roughly 30% seen once. This sample was included in a study of post-analysis software for immune sequencing data. Overall study results and limits: Patients used a handful of TRBV segments, including TRBV5-6, TRBV5-1 and TRBV20-1, more often than controls. Multiple sclerosis patients showed significantly lower normalized Chao1 diversity than controls did.

The V gene is TRBV4-1, the J gene TRBJ2-5; the match to TRBD2 covers 8 bases. This TCR derives from a girl aged 10-17 years with multiple sclerosis. Sequencing was done on a sample of blood. Here the CDR3 DNA reads TGCGCCAGCAGCCAAAGACGCATAACGGGAGGGGAGACCCAGTACTTC. Amino acid sequence: CASSQRRITGGETQYF.